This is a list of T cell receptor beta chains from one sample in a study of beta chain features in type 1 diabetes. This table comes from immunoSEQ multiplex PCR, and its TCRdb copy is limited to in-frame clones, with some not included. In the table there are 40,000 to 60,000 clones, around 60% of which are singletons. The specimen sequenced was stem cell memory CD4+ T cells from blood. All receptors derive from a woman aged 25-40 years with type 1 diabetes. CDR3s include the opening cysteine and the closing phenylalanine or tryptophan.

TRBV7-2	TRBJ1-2	CASSLSGQGPINYGYTF
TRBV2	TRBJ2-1	CASSAAGWGRGNNEQFF
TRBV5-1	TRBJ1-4	CASSFKGPDEKLFF
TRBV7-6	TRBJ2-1	CASSPNAGTMFF
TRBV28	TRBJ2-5	CASRGWETQYF
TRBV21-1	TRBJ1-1	CASSAPGQMNTEAFF
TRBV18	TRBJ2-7	CASSPSGQEDEQYF
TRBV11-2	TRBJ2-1	CASRGLAGFGGYNEQFF
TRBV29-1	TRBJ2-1	CSSSRGSDPFF
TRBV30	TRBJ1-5	CAWSVLSNQPQHF
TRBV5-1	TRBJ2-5	CASSGVQGSGETQYF
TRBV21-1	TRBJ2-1	CASSKVLWGEPHNEQFF
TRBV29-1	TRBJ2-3	CSVWGGGTDTQYF
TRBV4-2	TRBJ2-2	CASSQGRFASDPGGELFF
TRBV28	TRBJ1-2	CASSQGFGGGYTF
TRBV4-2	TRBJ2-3	CASSQDLAGMADTQYF
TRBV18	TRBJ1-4	CASSPTQGNEKLFF